This T cell receptor (beta chain) emerged from a study of T-cell reconstitution after alpha-beta-depleted transplantation in children. There are a few counts of this clonotype. The CDR3 extends over 14 amino acids. The V segment lost 3 bases and the J segment 6 bases; nucleotides outside the gene matches: 3. CDR1 is DFQATT, CDR2 SNEGSKA, per germline (reference sequence). The library targeted TCRbeta and was prepared with unique molecular identifiers. TCRdb analysed the PCR reads with MiXCR anew, one entry per CDR3 protein. Of 700,000 to 950,000 distinct CDR3 sequences listed, about 15% are singletons.

This clonotype originated in a male patient between 10 and 17 years old who had a stem cell transplant for acute lymphoblastic leukemia, so the T cells may come from the graft donor. The sequences come from PBMCs, mostly from graft donor cells, collected 360 days after TCRalphabeta/CD19-depleted stem cell transplant. This rearrangement joins TRBV20-1 to TRBJ1-6, with 9 bases lining up with TRBD1. The CDR3 DNA follows: TGCAGTGCTAGGAGGACAGGGGTTAATTCACCCCTCCACTTT. Translating it yields CSARRTGVNSPLHF.